This entry concerns a single TCR beta chain. Its antigen remains unknown. The data were taken from a study of T cells after posttransplantation cyclophosphamide. Study results and caveats: Donor CD8+ memory clones often dominated recipient blood repertoires at later times. After PTCy, TRB diversity resembled that of CNI/methotrexate controls.

Assay: immunoSEQ multiplex PCR; the TCRdb copy retains only in-frame clones and omits some. The sample lists tens of thousands of clones, around nine tenths seen once, with 3% to 3.5% in the top ten. Trimming pared 0 bases from V and 4 bases from J, leaving 13 bases between. The CDR3 has 15 amino acids. Germline-derived CDR1 and CDR2 are WNHNN and SYGVQD (reference sequence). The chain couples TRBV10-1 to TRBJ2-7, with unresolved D. The sample comprised PBMCs. This sequence was found in a woman between 45 and 65 years old in good health and a related stem cell transplant donor. CDR3 nucleotides: TGCGCCAGCAGTGAGTCGGTAGAAACTACGTACGAGCAGTACTTC. Translating gives CASSESVETTYEQYF.